Shown below are 29 T cell receptor beta chains from a single sample sequenced in a study of vaccination and CD4 T cells after COVID-19. Treatment meaning: 10-day PBMC culture with coronavirus spike peptide pools or control peptides (ViraFEST assay). Sequence data for DNA of cultured CD4+ T cells were generated by the Oncomine TCR Beta short-read assay. Via MiXCR, TCRdb re-called the PCR reads, giving one row per CDR3 protein. Here the sample spans about 16,000 distinct CDR3 sequences, approximately 57% being singletons. No antigen is known for these receptors. Source material: CD4+ T cells from blood, cultured in vitro. These receptors came from a human donor who had recovered from COVID-19.

The chain carries TRBV5-5 and TRBJ1-2; no firm D call. Trimming stripped 0 bases from V and 0 bases from J, with 9 bases between. There are 15 residues in the CDR3. CDR1 is SGHKS, CDR2 YYEKEE, per germline (reference sequence). This chain's CDR3 is CASSLVGDPNYGYTF. The CDR3 coding sequence is TGTGCCAGCAGCTTGGTTGGCGACCCTAACTATGGCTACACCTTC.

The chain links TRBV20-1 to TRBJ2-1; D not resolved. The V gene's germline CDR1 is DFQATT and CDR2 SNEGSKA (reference sequence). Trimming took 0 bases from V and 0 from J, leaving 9 bases between them. This CDR3 has 15 amino acids. In DNA form, the CDR3 reads TGCAGTGCTAGAGATGGGATAAGCTCCTACAATGAGCAGTTCTTC. Residues: CSARDGISSYNEQFF.

V is TRBV2 and J is TRBJ1-1; D is unresolved. The CDR3 length is 14 residues. Germline V gene data show CDR1 as SNHLY and CDR2 as FYNNEI. V was trimmed by 9 bases and J by 3 bases, leaving 17 bases between them. The CDR3 spells CASLSRSDDTEAFF. For the CDR3, the DNA is TGTGCCAGTTTGAGCAGGTCCGACGACACTGAAGCTTTCTTT.

This rearrangement joins TRBV5-1 to TRBJ2-5; perhaps TRBD1 as D (6 bases). The germline V gene has CDR1 SGHRS and CDR2 YFSETQ. The CDR3 has 15 amino acids. Trimming cost V 3 bases and J 5 bases, with 17 bases left between them. The CDR3 loop reads CASSSQGGSSETQYF. In nucleotides, the CDR3 is TGCGCCAGCAGCTCACAGGGTGGGTCAAGCGAGACCCAGTACTTC. Together with reference TRBV5-1 and TRBJ2-5, the CDR3 gives the full variable domain: KAGVTQTPRYLIKTRGQQVTLSCSPISGHRSVSWYQQTPGQGLQFLFEYFSETQRNKGNFPGRFSGRQFSNSRSEMNVSTLELGDSALYLCASSSQGGSSETQYFGPGTRLLVL.

The V gene is TRBV27, the J gene TRBJ1-2; 7 nucleotides align to TRBD1. Germline lookup yields CDR1 MNHEY and CDR2 SMNVEV (reference sequence). J gave up 8 bases and V 5 bases, and 17 bases lay outside the gene matches. This CDR3 spans 16 amino acids. CDR3 residues: CASSPLPSDRAGGYTF. The CDR3 region has the DNA TGTGCCAGCAGTCCATTGCCTTCAGACAGGGCGGGGGGCTACACCTTC.

This clonotype was picked up one time. V usage is TRBV5-6 and J usage is TRBJ1-2, with a tentative D call TRBD1 (5 bases). CDR3 size: 16 residues. Per germline, CDR1 SGHDT and CDR2 YYEEEE. Trimming took 1 base from V and 1 from J, leaving 14 bases between them. The CDR3 region is CASSLSGQTYNYGYTF. CDR3 sequence (DNA): TGTGCCAGCAGCTTGTCAGGGCAGACCTATAACTATGGCTACACCTTC. The entire variable domain, with the rest obtained from reference TRBV5-6 and TRBJ1-2, is as follows: DAGVTQSPTHLIKTRGQQVTLRCSPKSGHDTVSWYQQALGQGPQFIFQYYEEEERQRGNFPDRFSGHQFPNYSSELNVNALLLGDSALYLCASSLSGQTYNYGYTFGSGTRLTVV.

CDR3 sequence reads: CASSSRIPGTEAFF. DNA for the CDR3: TGTGCCAGCAGCTCCAGGATCCCTGGGACTGAAGCTTTCTTT. The chain carries TRBV6-1 and TRBJ1-1; D uncertain. Germline V gene data show CDR1 as MNHNS and CDR2 as SASEGT. V was pared by 6 bases and J by 5 bases, with 16 bases between. The CDR3 extends over 14 amino acids.

The rearrangement joins TRBV7-3 to TRBJ2-5; D is unclear. The V end lost 1 base, the J end lost 0 bases, and 6 bases lay between the germline ends. Per germline, CDR1 SGHTA and CDR2 FQGTGA. The CDR3 contains 14 residues. The CDR3 spells CASSLSGNQETQYF. DNA of the CDR3: TGTGCCAGCAGCTTAAGTGGTAACCAAGAGACCCAGTACTTC.

The V and J genes are TRBV12-3 or TRBV12-4 and TRBJ1-5; TRBD1 matches at 7 bases. V lost 8 bases, J lost 9 bases, and 19 bases stayed unmatched. The CDR3 runs to 16 residues. The CDR3 loop reads CASRGNRGASGRPQHF. The CDR3 DNA reads TGTGCCAGCCGGGGAAACAGGGGCGCCTCAGGACGGCCCCAGCATTTT.

V gene TRBV7-6 combines with J gene TRBJ2-3; D may be TRBD2 (6 bases). The V and J ends lost 7 bases and 5 bases respectively, with 16 bases between them. Germline CDR1 SGHVS, CDR2 FNYEAQ. This CDR3 contains 14 residues. CDR3 coding DNA: TGTGCCAGCAAGGGCGGGAACTGGGGAGATACGCAGTATTTT. Its translation is CASKGGNWGDTQYF.

The gene calls are TRBV5-8 and TRBJ1-1, with 8 bases that match TRBD1. This CDR3 is 14 amino acids long. V lost 4 bases to trimming and J lost 1 base; unmatched junction nucleotides: 3. Germline V gene lookup returns CDR1 SGHTS and CDR2 YDEGEE. The CDR3 loop is CASSRTGWNTEAFF. CDR3 sequence (DNA): TGTGCCAGCAGCCGGACAGGGTGGAACACTGAAGCTTTCTTT.

DNA for the CDR3: TGTGCCAGCAGCTTAGAAGGTTATCAGCCCCAGCATTTT. Translation gives CASSLEGYQPQHF. This sequence joins TRBV7-8 and TRBJ1-5; no definite D call. V was cut by 1 base and J by 5 bases, with 6 bases left in between. This CDR3 is built from 13 residues. CDR1 SGHVS and CDR2 FQNEAQ come from the germline V gene.

The DNA of the CDR3 is TGCAGTGCTGGTCAGGGACAGAAGCCTAACTATGGCTACACCTTC. Translating it yields CSAGQGQKPNYGYTF. This chain joins TRBV20-1 and TRBJ1-2, with 7 bases identical to TRBD1. This CDR3 contains 15 residues. The germline CDR1 and CDR2 sequences are DFQATT and SNEGSKA (reference sequence). V gave up 5 bases and J gave up 0 bases; unmatched junction bases: 9.

The rearrangement links TRBV7-9 to TRBJ1-2, with 10 positions matching TRBD1. Germline-derived CDR1 and CDR2 are SEHNR and FQNEAQ (reference sequence). Trimming cost V 1 base and J 1 base; bases outside gene matches: 6. This CDR3 has 17 residues. This CDR3 is CASSLDGTGDLNYGYTF. In DNA form, the CDR3 reads TGTGCCAGCAGCTTAGATGGGACAGGGGACCTTAACTATGGCTACACCTTC. Together with reference TRBV7-9 and TRBJ1-2, the CDR3 gives the full variable domain: DTGVSQNPRHKITKRGQNVTFRCDPISEHNRLYWYRQTLGQGPEFLTYFQNEAQLEKSRLLSDRFSAERPKGSFSTLEIQRTEQGDSAMYLCASSLDGTGDLNYGYTFGSGTRLTVV.

This chain joins TRBV27 and TRBJ1-1, with D perhaps matching TRBD1 (5 bases). Germline-derived CDR1 and CDR2 are MNHEY and SMNVEV (reference sequence). The CDR3 has 14 amino acids. V lost 5 bases, J lost 10 bases, and 20 bases lay in between. For the CDR3, the DNA is TGTGCCAGCAGTCAACCGCGGGGGGTAGAGGGAGCTTTCTTT. Its protein product is CASSQPRGVEGAFF.

This clonotype was picked up a small number of times. This sequence joins TRBV7-8 and TRBJ2-5; D gene unclear. V lost 5 bases, J lost 1 base, and 11 bases lay in between. The CDR3 has 14 amino acids. From germline, CDR1 is SGHVS and CDR2 FQNEAQ. The CDR3 coding sequence is TGTGCCAGCAGCGCGTACAGAGCCCAAGAGACCCAGTACTTC. Its translation is CASSAYRAQETQYF.

The rearrangement joins TRBV6-5 to TRBJ1-2; D is unclear. The ends were cut back, 0 bases at V and 2 bases at J, with 10 bases in the middle. The CDR3 length is 15 residues. The V gene's germline CDR1 is MNHEY and CDR2 SVGAGI. Written as DNA, the CDR3 is TGTGCCAGCAGTTACTCGAGCACCGTCAACTATGGCTACACCTTC. This encodes CASSYSSTVNYGYTF.

This clonotype was observed a handful of times. V and J are TRBV7-9 and TRBJ2-7, with D perhaps TRBD1 (5 bases). The CDR3 consists of 14 residues. Trimming stripped 4 bases from V and 3 bases from J, with 13 bases between. Germline lookup yields CDR1 SEHNR and CDR2 FQNEAQ (reference sequence). CDR3 sequence: CASSSYRSLYEQYF. The CDR3 DNA sequence: TGTGCCAGCAGCTCCTACAGGAGCCTCTACGAGCAGTACTTC.

In DNA form, the CDR3 reads TGTGCCAGCTCACCACCGGACTGGAATGAAGCTTTCTTT. Protein sequence: CASSPPDWNEAFF. This chain links TRBV18 with TRBJ1-1; D is undetermined. This CDR3 region has 13 residues. Germline V gene sequence: CDR1 KGHSH, CDR2 LQKENI. Trimming removed 0 bases at V and 7 bases at J, with 9 bases between.

The chain couples TRBV15 to TRBJ2-2, with D unresolved. CDR3 size: 17 residues. V gave up 0 bases and J gave up 7 bases, with 18 bases separating them. In germline, CDR1 is LNHNV, CDR2 YYDKDF (reference sequence). The CDR3 here is CATSRDLFSGYGGELFF. In DNA form, the CDR3 reads TGTGCCACCAGCAGAGATCTTTTTAGTGGGTATGGCGGGGAGCTGTTTTTT.

Only a few counts were recorded for this clonotype. This sequence joins TRBV2 and TRBJ1-6; D is ambiguous. The V gene's germline CDR1 is SNHLY and CDR2 FYNNEI. The CDR3 length is 14 residues. Deletions cut 2 bases from V and 11 bases from J, with 13 bases between. The CDR3 sequence is CASSESVILPPLHF. Written as DNA, the CDR3 is TGTGCCAGCAGTGAATCGGTCATTCTTCCACCCCTCCACTTT.

V gene TRBV15 combines with J gene TRBJ2-1; 10 bases are a match to TRBD1. V dropped 5 bases and J dropped 6; count of bases not matched to a gene: 7. The germline V gene encodes CDR1 LNHNV and CDR2 YYDKDF (reference sequence). The CDR3 covers 15 residues. This chain's CDR3 is CATSPGGQGINEQFF. CDR3 bases: TGTGCCACCAGCCCAGGGGGACAGGGGATCAATGAGCAGTTCTTC. Variable domain in full (rest from reference TRBV15 and TRBJ2-1): DAMVIQNPRYQVTQFGKPVTLSCSQTLNHNVMYWYQQKSSQAPKLLFHYYDKDFNNEADTPDNFQSRRPNTSFCFLDIRSPGLGDTAMYLCATSPGGQGINEQFFGPGTRLTVL.

There are a few counts of this clonotype. CDR3 in amino acids: CASSPTLGTGELFF. The DNA for the CDR3 is TGTGCCAGCAGTCCAACATTAGGCACCGGGGAGCTGTTTTTT. This sequence joins TRBV27 and TRBJ2-2; D is ambiguous. With 5 bases removed from V and 4 bases from J, the gap between germline ends came to 11 bases. The V gene's germline CDR1 is MNHEY and CDR2 SMNVEV (reference sequence). CDR3 length: 14 amino acids.

The table lists this clonotype with a few counts. The rearrangement joins TRBV27 to TRBJ1-6, with 7 bases lining up with TRBD1. J gave up 7 bases and V 2 bases, and 5 bases lay outside the gene matches. Germline CDR1 and CDR2: MNHEY and SMNVEV (reference sequence). This CDR3 has 15 amino acids. In DNA form, the CDR3 reads TGTGCCAGCAGTTTAAGGACAGGTTTCAATTCACCCCTCCACTTT. It encodes CASSLRTGFNSPLHF.

This clonotype has a handful of counts. CDR3 sequence: CASSPGIARSTDTQYF. DNA for the CDR3: TGCGCCAGCAGCCCCGGTATAGCGCGAAGCACAGATACGCAGTATTTT. The V call is TRBV4-1, the J call TRBJ2-3, with a possible D match to TRBD2 (5 bases). This CDR3 is built from 16 residues. Per the germline V gene, CDR1 is MGHRA and CDR2 is YSYEKL. V was trimmed by 4 bases and J by 0 bases, leaving 14 bases between them.

The chain combines TRBV29-1 with TRBJ2-7, with 8 bases aligning to TRBD2. V was clipped by 4 bases and J by 3 bases; unmatched bases: 8. Germline assignment: CDR1 SQVTM and CDR2 ANQGSEA. The CDR3 has 14 residues. The CDR3 protein is CSVVMSGRLYEQYF. CDR3 nucleotides: TGCAGCGTTGTGATGAGCGGGAGACTCTACGAGCAGTACTTC.

The V gene is TRBV20-1, the J gene TRBJ2-3, with 8 nucleotides matching TRBD2. In germline, CDR1 is DFQATT, CDR2 SNEGSKA (reference sequence). The CDR3 sequence is 13 residues long. V lost 6 bases, J lost 7 bases, and 9 bases stayed unmatched. This CDR3 reads CSAIAGLSYTQYF. CDR3 nucleotides: TGCAGTGCAATAGCGGGGTTGTCATATACGCAGTATTTT.

The genes are TRBV5-4 and TRBJ1-2, with D maybe TRBD1 (5 bases). Germline CDR1 SGHNT, CDR2 YYREEE (reference sequence). This CDR3 has 14 amino acids. V lost 4 bases and J lost 4, with 14 bases in between. In DNA, the CDR3 is TGTGCCAGCAGCGACCGTGCAGGGCGCTATGGCTACACCTTC. Translated: CASSDRAGRYGYTF.

This clonotype has just a few counts. This sequence joins TRBV5-1 and TRBJ2-3; 8 bases fit TRBD2. The CDR3 is made up of 17 amino acids. Per germline, CDR1 SGHRS and CDR2 YFSETQ. V trimming: 0 bases; J trimming: 2 bases; junction bases outside the gene matches: 8. The CDR3 sequence is CASSLGGSGTSTDTQYF. The CDR3 DNA reads TGCGCCAGCAGCTTGGGGGGTAGCGGGACCTCCACAGATACGCAGTATTTT.